The 27 T cell receptor beta chains below were found in one sample sequenced in a study of shared clonotypes between healthy human individuals. TCRdb keeps only in-frame clones here, not all; method: immunoSEQ multiplex PCR. The table shows over 1.4 million clones, with roughly 97% occurring only once. The sample consisted of naive CD4+ T cells sorted from blood. Subset defined: CD45RA+ positively selected. Receptors were obtained from a man aged 25 to 40 in good health.

DNA for the CDR3: TGTGCCAGCAGGTCCCCAGCCGGGGAGGGTACTGAAGCTTTCTTT. Protein: CASRSPAGEGTEAFF. This chain connects TRBV28 to TRBJ1-1; D not certain. The CDR3 has 15 amino acids. CDR1 and CDR2 from the germline V gene are MDHEN and SYDVKM. V lost 6 bases to trimming and J lost 5 bases, with 19 bases between them. Filled out from reference TRBV28 and TRBJ1-1, the complete variable domain reads DVKVTQSSRYLVKRTGEKVFLECVQDMDHENMFWYRQDPGLGLRLIYFSYDVKMKEKGDIPEGYSVSREKKERFSLILESASTNQTSMYLCASRSPAGEGTEAFFGQGTRLTVV.

J is TRBJ2-7 and V is TRBV18; D not certain. This CDR3 contains 15 residues. Trimming stripped 0 bases from V and 4 bases from J, with 13 bases between. Germline CDR1 and CDR2: KGHSH and LQKENI. The CDR3 is CASSPPKTLQYEQYF. CDR3 nucleotides: TGTGCCAGCTCACCACCGAAGACCCTCCAATACGAGCAGTACTTC.

This chain links TRBV7-9 with TRBJ2-7; D could derive from TRBD1 or TRBD2 (5 bases each). The CDR3 is 12 amino acids. CDR1 is SEHNR and CDR2 is FQNEAQ in the germline V gene (reference sequence). V shed 5 bases and J shed 5 bases, with 10 bases lying between them. The DNA for the CDR3 is TGTGCCAGCAGCCCAGGGACCAACGAGCAGTACTTC. Translating it yields CASSPGTNEQYF.

The chain uses TRBV29-1 and TRBJ2-2; TRBD2 matches 11 bases. CDR1 and CDR2 from the germline V gene are SQVTM and ANQGSEA. The CDR3 contains 16 residues. The trim removed 4 bases at V and 9 bases at J, leaving 13 bases unmatched. CDR3 DNA: TGCAGCGTTGTTGCGGCTAGCGGGAGGTCAAGCAGGGAGCTGTTTTTT. Its translation: CSVVAASGRSSRELFF.

The rearrangement links TRBV6-4 to TRBJ2-3, with 12 bases that match TRBD2. This CDR3 comprises 14 residues. V shed 4 bases and J 8 bases; nucleotides not matched to a gene: 4. Germline values: CDR1 MRHNA, CDR2 SNTAGT. DNA of the CDR3: TGTGCCAGCAGTGGGACTAGCGGGACAAGTACGCAGTATTTT. Residues: CASSGTSGTSTQYF.

This clone was found a few times. Here the CDR3 DNA reads TGTGCCAGCGATCTAGCGGGAGGCACTGAGCAGTTCTTC. Amino acids: CASDLAGGTEQFF. The genes are TRBV2 and TRBJ2-1; 11 nucleotides match TRBD2. The junction had 6 bases not matched to a gene; V was cut back by 8 bases and J by 9 bases. CDR1 is SNHLY and CDR2 is FYNNEI in the germline V gene. The CDR3 has 13 amino acids.

The rearrangement joins TRBV27 to TRBJ2-7; 8 bases are shared with TRBD1. Trimming took 6 bases from V and 4 from J; bases not matched to a gene: 8. Germline-derived CDR1 and CDR2 are MNHEY and SMNVEV (reference sequence). The CDR3 runs 14 residues. The CDR3 is CASRIGQGTYEQYF. The CDR3 nucleotides are TGTGCCAGCAGGATAGGACAGGGAACATACGAGCAGTACTTC.

This sequence joins TRBV7-2 and TRBJ2-3; 12 nucleotides match TRBD1. Germline CDR1 is SGHTA and CDR2 is FQGNSA. The V segment lost 1 base and the J segment 5 bases; nucleotides outside the gene matches: 10. The CDR3 covers 18 residues. CDR3 residues: CASSLGGTGGQMIDTQYF. For the CDR3, the DNA is TGTGCCAGCAGCTTAGGGGGGACAGGGGGCCAGATGATAGATACGCAGTATTTT.

The CDR3 sequence is CASSLFRANTGELFF. The CDR3 bases are TGTGCCAGCAGCTTATTCAGGGCGAACACCGGGGAGCTGTTTTTT. The chain recombines TRBV7-8 with TRBJ2-2, with a weak D call TRBD1 (5 bases). CDR1 SGHVS and CDR2 FQNEAQ come from the germline V gene. V was shortened by 2 bases and J by 0 bases, with 7 bases between the two germline ends. The CDR3 runs to 15 residues.

This clone was seen once. The chain links TRBV27 to TRBJ2-3; perhaps D is TRBD1 or TRBD2 (6 bases each). Deletions cut 9 bases from V and 3 bases from J, with 28 bases between. Germline loops: CDR1 MNHEY, CDR2 SMNVEV (reference sequence). The CDR3 has 18 amino acids. The CDR3, as DNA: TGTGCCAGGGGGGGCTACGGGAGCCTGCGGGTTGGGACAGATACGCAGTATTTT. Its translation: CARGGYGSLRVGTDTQYF.

This clone has a single count. The chain carries TRBV5-8 and TRBJ1-5; D remains unclear. CDR3 length equals 15 residues. The V end was cut by 4 bases, the J end by 0 bases, with 11 bases between. Germline V gene lookup returns CDR1 SGHTS and CDR2 YDEGEE. The CDR3 region has the DNA TGTGCCAGCAGCGAGGGCATCAATAGCAATCAGCCCCAGCATTTT. It translates to CASSEGINSNQPQHF.

The count of this clone is one. The chain uses TRBV11-2 and TRBJ2-7; TRBD1 matches 8 bases. The CDR3 runs 15 residues. The germline V gene encodes CDR1 SGHAT and CDR2 FQNNGV. Trimming at V came to 5 bases and at J to 4 bases, leaving 10 bases not matched to a gene. CDR3 in amino acids: CASSQGQVPLYEQYF. The DNA for the CDR3 is TGTGCCAGCAGCCAGGGACAGGTTCCCCTTTACGAGCAGTACTTC.

About this clone itself: The germline gene is not matched at one end of the junction; a read error may be the cause. This rearrangement joins TRBV9 to TRBJ2-7; D is unresolved. The CDR3 is made up of 9 amino acids. Per the germline V gene, CDR1 is SGDLS and CDR2 is YYNGEE. The DNA of the CDR3 is TGTGCCAGCAGCGCCGCCCCCGGCTTC. It yields the protein CASSAAPGF.

The chain carries TRBV7-3 and TRBJ2-3, with D possibly TRBD2 on 6 matching bases. This CDR3 comprises 16 residues. V lost 5 bases and J 2 bases, leaving 17 bases between the germline ends. The germline V gene has CDR1 SGHTA and CDR2 FQGTGA. CDR3 amino acids: CASSPQPGLNTDTQYF. The CDR3 DNA follows: TGTGCCAGCAGCCCACAACCGGGACTCAACACAGATACGCAGTATTTT.

As regards this clone: Within the sample, other DNA sequences also encode this same CDR3. The CDR3, as DNA: TGCGCCAGCAGCTTGGAAGGTCAAGCCTACGAGCAGTACTTC. Translation: CASSLEGQAYEQYF. This chain connects TRBV5-1 to TRBJ2-7, with unresolved D. CDR1 is SGHRS, CDR2 YFSETQ, per germline. Trimming stripped 0 bases from V and 2 bases from J, with 9 bases between. The CDR3 is made up of 14 amino acids.

This clone was observed once. Other DNA sequences in this sample translate to the same CDR3. V usage is TRBV28 and J usage is TRBJ2-7; possibly TRBD2 for D (6 bases). The length of the CDR3 is 12 residues. The germline gives CDR1 MDHEN, CDR2 SYDVKM. V lost 2 bases and J lost 5, with 7 bases in between. The CDR3 DNA follows: TGTGCCAGCAGTTTAGCGGGGAACGAGCAGTACTTC. Translation gives CASSLAGNEQYF.

The rearrangement joins TRBV28 to TRBJ2-1; the match to TRBD1 covers 7 bases. Germline CDR1 and CDR2: MDHEN and SYDVKM. V trimming: 9 bases; J trimming: 5 bases; junction bases outside the gene matches: 10. CDR3 length: 14 residues. CDR3 sequence (DNA): TGTGCCAGTAGACAGGGTTCTGGAGACAATGAGCAGTTCTTC. Its translation: CASRQGSGDNEQFF.

The CDR3 sequence: CASSLAGSPFSPETQYF. CDR3 DNA: TGTGCCAGCAGCTTGGCCGGGAGTCCCTTTTCCCCGGAGACCCAGTACTTC. The rearrangement uses TRBV5-6 and TRBJ2-5; TRBD2 might be the D (6 bases). Germline V gives CDR1 SGHDT, CDR2 YYEEEE. The CDR3 consists of 17 residues. The V gene lost 0 bases and the J gene lost 5 bases, with 20 bases spanning the gap.

The V call is TRBV5-5, the J call TRBJ2-1; D possibly corresponds to TRBD2 (6 bases). There are 16 residues in the CDR3. CDR1 is SGHKS and CDR2 is YYEKEE in the germline V gene (reference sequence). Trimming took off 3 bases at V and 4 bases at J, with 17 bases between the two ends. CDR3 amino acids: CASSSLLGGMYNEQFF. CDR3 in DNA: TGTGCCAGCAGCTCCCTTTTAGGCGGGATGTACAATGAGCAGTTCTTC.

The chain joins TRBV30 to TRBJ2-7; perhaps TRBD1 as D (6 bases). This CDR3 comprises 13 residues. From germline, CDR1 is GTSNPN and CDR2 SVGIG (reference sequence). As DNA, the CDR3 is TGTGCTGCCGCGGCCAGGGGTTCCTACGAGCAGTACTTC. It specifies CAAAARGSYEQYF.

This clone was counted once. The rearrangement uses TRBV6-6 and TRBJ1-2; the D is unclear. The CDR3 is 14 amino acids. Germline V CDR1 and CDR2: MNHNY, SVGAGI (reference sequence). The V gene lost 0 bases and the J gene lost 8 bases, with 13 bases spanning the gap. The DNA of the CDR3 is TGTGCCAGCAGTTACTCCGGCCACTTGGAAGGCTACACCTTC. It yields the protein CASSYSGHLEGYTF.

The V and J genes are TRBV27 and TRBJ1-6; 7 positions match TRBD1. Germline CDR1 MNHEY, CDR2 SMNVEV (reference sequence). This CDR3 is built from 13 residues. V gave up 5 bases and J gave up 10 bases; unmatched junction bases: 5. CDR3 in amino acids: CASSRDRESPLHF. CDR3 nucleotide sequence: TGTGCCAGCAGTCGCGACAGGGAGTCACCCCTCCACTTT.

This chain joins TRBV9 and TRBJ2-7; D not certain. CDR3 size: 16 residues. Germline V gene data show CDR1 as SGDLS and CDR2 as YYNGEE. Trimming took 2 bases from V and 0 from J, leaving 15 bases between them. The CDR3, as DNA: TGTGCCAGCAGCGTCTTGCCGGTTTCTAGCTCCTACGAGCAGTACTTC. Its translation is CASSVLPVSSSYEQYF.

The chain recombines TRBV5-4 with TRBJ2-5, with 9 bases identical to TRBD2. This CDR3 is built from 16 residues. Germline trimming cut 0 bases from V and 4 bases from J; bases unmatched to any gene: 7. In germline, CDR1 is SGHNT, CDR2 YYREEE (reference sequence). The CDR3 region is CASSLEASGRSETQYF. The CDR3 nucleotides read TGTGCCAGCAGCTTGGAGGCCAGCGGGAGGTCAGAGACCCAGTACTTC.

The chain couples TRBV11-2 to TRBJ1-5; 7 nucleotides match TRBD1. CDR3 length equals 17 residues. CDR1 is SGHAT and CDR2 is FQNNGV in the germline V gene. With 3 bases clipped from V and 1 base from J, the junction kept 9 bases outside the gene matches. The DNA for the CDR3 is TGTGCCAGCAGCTTTGAGACAGGGAGGGGAAGCAATCAGCCCCAGCATTTT. Residues: CASSFETGRGSNQPQHF. Complete variable domain (other parts from reference TRBV11-2 and TRBJ1-5): EAGVAQSPRYKIIEKRQSVAFWCNPISGHATLYWYQQILGQGPKLLIQFQNNGVVDDSQLPKDRFSAERLKGVDSTLKIQPAKLEDSAVYLCASSFETGRGSNQPQHFGDGTRLSIL.

CDR3 protein: CASSLPRLAGQHNEQFF. In DNA, the CDR3 is TGTGCCAGCAGCTTGCCTAGACTAGCGGGACAACACAATGAGCAGTTCTTC. The chain recombines TRBV7-8 with TRBJ2-1, with 11 bases lining up with TRBD2. This CDR3 contains 17 residues. In germline, CDR1 is SGHVS, CDR2 FQNEAQ. Trimming removed 3 bases from V and 5 bases from J; junction bases left unmatched: 9.

The chain joins TRBV18 to TRBJ2-2; 9 bases align to TRBD1. The V segment lost 0 bases and the J segment 5 bases; nucleotides outside the gene matches: 4. Germline CDR1 and CDR2: KGHSH and LQKENI. CDR3 length: 16 residues. DNA of the CDR3: TGTGCCAGCTCACCACCGGGACAGGGTATGACCGGGGAGCTGTTTTTT. Protein sequence: CASSPPGQGMTGELFF. The entire variable domain, with the rest obtained from reference TRBV18 and TRBJ2-2, is as follows: NAGVMQNPRHLVRRRGQEARLRCSPMKGHSHVYWYRQLPEEGLKFMVYLQKENIIDESGMPKERFSAEFPKEGPSILRIQQVVRGDSAAYFCASSPPGQGMTGELFFGEGSRLTVL.